Below are 31 T cell receptor beta chains sequenced from a single sample in a study of graft-versus-host responses after intestinal transplantation. Libraries were prepared by immunoSEQ multiplex PCR; TCRdb keeps only in-frame clonotypes and omits some of them. The sample yields over 120,000 clones, around 90% seen once. Their cognate antigens are unknown. Sequenced here: unstimulated CD4+ T cells sorted from spleen or lymph node cells, sampled before intestinal transplant. All receptors come from a human donor who received an intestinal transplant.

The CDR3 sequence is CSVEEGIVTDTQYF. Here the CDR3 DNA reads TGCAGCGTTGAAGAGGGGATAGTCACAGATACGCAGTATTTT. The J gene is TRBJ2-3, the V gene TRBV29-1; D unresolved. With 0 bases removed from V and 2 bases from J, the gap between germline ends came to 9 bases. Germline lookup yields CDR1 SQVTM and CDR2 ANQGSEA. This CDR3 is built from 14 residues.

V and J are TRBV5-1 and TRBJ2-2; D ambiguous. V lost 2 bases and J lost 1, with 9 bases in between. This CDR3 has 15 amino acids. CDR1 SGHRS and CDR2 YFSETQ come from the germline V gene. CDR3 nucleotide sequence: TGCGCCAGCAGCTTACGCTCAGAGAACACCGGGGAGCTGTTTTTT. This encodes CASSLRSENTGELFF.

This clone was observed a single time. The rearrangement uses TRBV27 and TRBJ1-1; possibly TRBD1 for D (5 bases). The germline gives CDR1 MNHEY, CDR2 SMNVEV (reference sequence). Deletions cut 10 bases from V and 1 base from J, with 22 bases between. The CDR3 contains 16 residues. The CDR3 region is CATRAQVGTANTEAFF. CDR3 nucleotide sequence: TGTGCCACCCGCGCTCAAGTCGGGACGGCGAACACTGAAGCTTTCTTT.

The chain uses TRBV19 and TRBJ2-2; 7 bases fit TRBD1. Germline values: CDR1 LNHDA, CDR2 SQIVND (reference sequence). This CDR3 spans 14 amino acids. The J segment lost 6 bases and the V segment lost 4 bases, leaving 5 bases of the junction unmatched. The CDR3 DNA reads TGTGCCAGTAGTACAGACAGGGTCGCCGGGGAGCTGTTTTTT. Translating gives CASSTDRVAGELFF.

J is TRBJ1-1 and V is TRBV9; the match to TRBD1 covers 7 bases. The V segment lost 4 bases and the J segment 0 bases; nucleotides outside the gene matches: 9. Germline values: CDR1 SGDLS, CDR2 YYNGEE. This CDR3 is 16 amino acids long. CDR3 protein: CASSPRQGPMNTEAFF. The CDR3 nucleotides read TGTGCCAGCAGCCCCCGACAGGGCCCCATGAACACTGAAGCTTTCTTT.

This chain connects TRBV28 to TRBJ1-4; D gene ambiguous. Trimming stripped 3 bases from V and 8 bases from J, with 19 bases between. Germline assignment: CDR1 MDHEN and CDR2 SYDVKM. The CDR3 runs to 16 residues. CDR3 protein: CASSFSPSTLNEKLFF. CDR3 coding DNA: TGTGCCAGCAGTTTTTCCCCAAGCACCCTAAACGAAAAACTGTTTTTT.

This sequence joins TRBV28 and TRBJ1-4; 7 positions match TRBD1. Germline V gene data show CDR1 as MDHEN and CDR2 as SYDVKM. The length of the CDR3 is 15 residues. V was clipped by 6 bases and J by 7 bases; unmatched bases: 11. CDR3 protein: CASSNRQGGSEKLFF. The CDR3 DNA is TGTGCCAGCAGCAATAGACAGGGAGGGAGTGAAAAACTGTTTTTT.

V usage is TRBV5-6 and J usage is TRBJ2-1, with D possibly matching TRBD2 (6 bases). V lost 4 bases and J lost 4, with 15 bases in between. This CDR3 is 15 amino acids long. Germline values: CDR1 SGHDT, CDR2 YYEEEE. CDR3 DNA sequence: TGTGCCAGCAGCCCCCTGTTACGGGAGTACAATGAGCAGTTCTTC. Translating gives CASSPLLREYNEQFF. Full variable domain (rest looked up from reference TRBV5-6 and TRBJ2-1): DAGVTQSPTHLIKTRGQQVTLRCSPKSGHDTVSWYQQALGQGPQFIFQYYEEEERQRGNFPDRFSGHQFPNYSSELNVNALLLGDSALYLCASSPLLREYNEQFFGPGTRLTVL.

The chain employs TRBV20-1 and TRBJ2-5; D ambiguous. The better agreement between TRBJ2-7 and the DNA end casts doubt on the J call. Germline V CDR1 and CDR2: DFQATT, SNEGSKA (reference sequence). CDR3 length: 11 residues. The CDR3: CSGGEPYEQYF. Here the CDR3 DNA reads TGCAGTGGCGGAGAGCCCTACGAGCAGTACTTC.

The chain combines TRBV5-1 with TRBJ2-1, with 8 nucleotides matching TRBD2. The germline V gene has CDR1 SGHRS and CDR2 YFSETQ. Trimming removed 4 bases from V and 11 bases from J; junction bases left unmatched: 2. The CDR3 totals 11 residues. The CDR3 sequence is CASSLAGQQFF. CDR3 nucleotide sequence: TGCGCCAGCAGCCTAGCGGGCCAGCAGTTCTTC.

Comment on this clone: Compared with germline, one end of the junction differs, possibly owing to a read error. The chain has TRBV7-7 and TRBJ2-1; 11 bases are shared with TRBD1. The CDR3 totals 14 residues. Germline V gene lookup returns CDR1 SSHAT and CDR2 FNYEAQ (reference sequence). The CDR3 DNA is TGTGCTAGCAGCCAGGGACAGGGGGGCGGTGAGCAGTTCTTC. Its translation: CASSQGQGGGEQFF.

CDR3 residues: CASSSGTGFTEAFF. DNA of the CDR3: TGCGCCAGCAGCTCCGGGACAGGGTTCACTGAAGCTTTCTTT. The rearrangement links TRBV10-1 to TRBJ1-1; 9 nucleotides agree with TRBD1. Trimming took 6 bases from V and 4 from J; bases not matched to a gene: 6. From germline, CDR1 is WNHNN and CDR2 SYGVQD (reference sequence). The CDR3 contains 14 residues.

Concerning this clone: This CDR3 is also generated by other DNA sequences in the sample. The rearrangement uses TRBV20-1 and TRBJ2-7; the D is unclear. CDR1 is DFQATT and CDR2 is SNEGSKA in the germline V gene (reference sequence). This CDR3 comprises 11 residues. V was pared by 2 bases and J by 0 bases, with 2 bases between. The CDR3 protein is CSARSSYEQYF. DNA of the CDR3: TGCAGTGCTAGAAGCTCCTACGAGCAGTACTTC.

The CDR3 DNA sequence: TGTGCCAGCAGCGCCCGGGACAGGCAAGAGACCCAGTACTTC. Amino acid sequence: CASSARDRQETQYF. The V gene is TRBV7-9, the J gene TRBJ2-5; 8 bases align to TRBD1. The V gene end was trimmed by 5 bases and the J gene end by 2 bases; junction bases not matched to a gene: 4. This CDR3 has 14 amino acids. Germline V gene data show CDR1 as SEHNR and CDR2 as FQNEAQ (reference sequence).

This rearrangement joins TRBV4-2 to TRBJ1-5, with 11 bases lining up with TRBD1. The trim removed 4 bases at V and 1 base at J, leaving 6 bases unmatched. CDR3 size: 17 residues. CDR1 and CDR2 from the germline V gene are LGHNA and YNFKEQ. CDR3 loop: CASSRDGQGASNQPQHF. DNA of the CDR3: TGTGCCAGCAGCCGGGATGGACAGGGGGCCAGCAATCAGCCCCAGCATTTT.

This clone was detected only once. This chain uses TRBV6-5 with TRBJ2-7; 9 bases align to TRBD2. Germline V gives CDR1 MNHEY, CDR2 SVGAGI. The CDR3 is 15 amino acids. V dropped 5 bases and J dropped 0; count of bases not matched to a gene: 5. The CDR3 nucleotides are TGTGCCAGCAGTGGTAGCGGGAGTCTCTCCTACGAGCAGTACTTC. Its translation is CASSGSGSLSYEQYF.

The J gene is TRBJ2-6, the V gene TRBV18; unclear D gene. This CDR3 comprises 14 residues. CDR1 KGHSH and CDR2 LQKENI come from the germline V gene. V was trimmed by 5 bases and J by 0 bases, leaving 5 bases between them. CDR3 DNA: TGTGCCAGCTCATCAGGCTCTGGGGCCAACGTCCTGACTTTC. Encoded protein: CASSSGSGANVLTF.

This rearrangement joins TRBV28 to TRBJ2-3; the D is unclear. The V end was cut by 2 bases, the J end by 6 bases, with 9 bases between. The CDR3 is 13 amino acids. Germline V lookup: CDR1 MDHEN, CDR2 SYDVKM. CDR3 protein: CASSLSLDDTQYF. The CDR3 bases are TGTGCCAGCAGTTTAAGTTTGGATGATACGCAGTATTTT.

The table lists this clone with a count of one. The chain uses TRBV28 and TRBJ2-5; maybe TRBD2 (6 bases). The J call is doubtful: the DNA matches TRBJ2-7 better. The CDR3 covers 15 residues. Germline CDR1 and CDR2: MDHEN and SYDVKM. The CDR3: CASSSSRGTSYEQYF. CDR3 nucleotide sequence: TGTGCCAGCAGTTCCTCCCGCGGGACCTCCTACGAGCAGTACTTC.

This clone appeared a single time. V gene TRBV4-3 combines with J gene TRBJ1-1; D might be TRBD1 (6 bases). V gave up 1 base and J gave up 4 bases, with 13 bases separating them. Germline V CDR1 and CDR2: LGHNA, YSLEER. The CDR3 runs to 15 residues. The CDR3 sequence is CASSQGAGVGTEAFF. The CDR3, as DNA: TGCGCCAGCAGCCAAGGGGCAGGGGTGGGCACTGAAGCTTTCTTT.

J is TRBJ1-6 and V is TRBV7-9; 9 bases fit TRBD1. The length of the CDR3 is 19 residues. The V and J ends lost 4 bases and 5 bases, in that order; junction bases with no gene match: 15. CDR1 and CDR2 (germline): SEHNR, FQNEAQ (reference sequence). The CDR3 region is CASSSTPTLQGADNSPLHF. DNA for the CDR3: TGTGCCAGCAGCTCTACCCCCACACTACAGGGGGCGGATAATTCACCCCTCCACTTT. Full variable domain (remainder filled in from reference TRBV7-9 and TRBJ1-6): DTGVSQNPRHKITKRGQNVTFRCDPISEHNRLYWYRQTLGQGPEFLTYFQNEAQLEKSRLLSDRFSAERPKGSFSTLEIQRTEQGDSAMYLCASSSTPTLQGADNSPLHFGNGTRLTVT.

CDR3 DNA: TGTGCCATAATGGGAGGGCCCTCGGGACAAGAGACCCAGTACTTC. Its protein product is CAIMGGPSGQETQYF. The V and J genes are TRBV11-2 and TRBJ2-5; 7 bases map to TRBD2. Germline V CDR1 and CDR2: SGHAT, FQNNGV. The CDR3 runs to 15 residues. V shed 10 bases, J shed 2 bases, and the junction held 13 bases outside the gene matches.

V is TRBV15 and J is TRBJ2-1, with 13 bases matching TRBD2. The CDR3 has 17 amino acids. Looked up from germline, CDR1 is LNHNV and CDR2 is YYDKDF (reference sequence). J gave up 1 base and V 4 bases, and 4 bases lay outside the gene matches. The CDR3 nucleotides are TGTGCCACCAGCACCCGGACTAGCGGGAGATCCTACAATGAGCAGTTCTTC. Its protein product is CATSTRTSGRSYNEQFF. The full variable domain, rest sourced from reference TRBV15 and TRBJ2-1, is DAMVIQNPRYQVTQFGKPVTLSCSQTLNHNVMYWYQQKSSQAPKLLFHYYDKDFNNEADTPDNFQSRRPNTSFCFLDIRSPGLGDTAMYLCATSTRTSGRSYNEQFFGPGTRLTVL.

The genes are TRBV2 and TRBJ2-5; D possibly corresponds to TRBD1 (5 bases). This CDR3 is 15 amino acids long. V lost 4 bases to trimming and J lost 2 bases, with 14 bases between them. The germline gives CDR1 SNHLY, CDR2 FYNNEI. The CDR3: CASSGLGRVQETQYF. As DNA, the CDR3 is TGTGCCAGCAGTGGGCTCGGCAGGGTACAAGAGACCCAGTACTTC.

The chain employs TRBV18 and TRBJ2-1; D may match TRBD1 or TRBD2 (5 bases each). Trimming removed 3 bases from V and 1 base from J, with 10 bases in between. This CDR3 region has 15 residues. Germline V gene sequence: CDR1 KGHSH, CDR2 LQKENI. The CDR3 sequence is CASSPGERSYNEQFF. The CDR3 DNA follows: TGTGCCAGCTCACCGGGGGAGCGATCCTACAATGAGCAGTTCTTC.

CDR3 sequence (DNA): TGTGCCAGCTCACTGAGACAGGTGCTAGAGCCCCAGCATTTT. It translates to CASSLRQVLEPQHF. The J gene is TRBJ1-5, the V gene TRBV18; a weak D match, TRBD1 (6 bases). Trimming cost V 4 bases and J 8 bases, with 15 bases left between them. CDR3 size: 14 residues. Germline V gene sequence: CDR1 KGHSH, CDR2 LQKENI. Full variable domain (remainder filled in from reference TRBV18 and TRBJ1-5): NAGVMQNPRHLVRRRGQEARLRCSPMKGHSHVYWYRQLPEEGLKFMVYLQKENIIDESGMPKERFSAEFPKEGPSILRIQQVVRGDSAAYFCASSLRQVLEPQHFGDGTRLSIL.

The J gene is TRBJ1-2, the V gene TRBV5-1; TRBD1 aligns across 8 bases. This CDR3 has 16 amino acids. CDR1 is SGHRS and CDR2 is YFSETQ in the germline V gene. V dropped 3 bases and J dropped 1; count of bases not matched to a gene: 8. The DNA for the CDR3 is TGCGCCAGCAGCTCCGGGACAGGAGGACTTAACTATGGCTACACCTTC. Protein: CASSSGTGGLNYGYTF.

V gene TRBV25-1 combines with J gene TRBJ1-2, with D uncertain. Trimming removed 1 base at V and 3 bases at J, with 6 bases between. The germline V gene encodes CDR1 MGHDK and CDR2 SYGVNS. The CDR3 is 13 amino acids. The CDR3 region has the DNA TGTGCCAGCAGTGAATTCGGATACTATGGCTACACCTTC. This codes for CASSEFGYYGYTF.

The rearrangement joins TRBV27 to TRBJ2-7, with TRBD2 matching over 8 bases. CDR1 and CDR2 (germline): MNHEY, SMNVEV (reference sequence). The CDR3 has 15 amino acids. V dropped 4 bases and J dropped 0; count of bases not matched to a gene: 5. CDR3 amino acids: CASSSGGDCSYEQYF. The CDR3 DNA reads TGTGCCAGCAGTTCCGGGGGGGATTGCTCCTACGAGCAGTACTTC.

J is TRBJ1-1 and V is TRBV19, with a weak D call TRBD1 (6 bases). V lost 5 bases and J lost 1, with 11 bases in between. Per the germline V gene, CDR1 is LNHDA and CDR2 is SQIVND (reference sequence). This CDR3 has 14 residues. The CDR3 spells CASSFRTANTEAFF. CDR3 nucleotide sequence: TGTGCCAGTAGTTTCAGGACAGCGAACACTGAAGCTTTCTTT.

V gene TRBV10-2 combines with J gene TRBJ1-4; D remains ambiguous. The germline V and J ends were trimmed by 2 bases and 0 bases, with 10 bases remaining between them. CDR3 length equals 16 residues. Germline CDR1 reads WSHSY; CDR2 reads SAAADI. CDR3 residues: CASSEIVSTTNEKLFF. The CDR3 region has the DNA TGCGCCAGCAGTGAGATAGTATCTACAACTAATGAAAAACTGTTTTTT.